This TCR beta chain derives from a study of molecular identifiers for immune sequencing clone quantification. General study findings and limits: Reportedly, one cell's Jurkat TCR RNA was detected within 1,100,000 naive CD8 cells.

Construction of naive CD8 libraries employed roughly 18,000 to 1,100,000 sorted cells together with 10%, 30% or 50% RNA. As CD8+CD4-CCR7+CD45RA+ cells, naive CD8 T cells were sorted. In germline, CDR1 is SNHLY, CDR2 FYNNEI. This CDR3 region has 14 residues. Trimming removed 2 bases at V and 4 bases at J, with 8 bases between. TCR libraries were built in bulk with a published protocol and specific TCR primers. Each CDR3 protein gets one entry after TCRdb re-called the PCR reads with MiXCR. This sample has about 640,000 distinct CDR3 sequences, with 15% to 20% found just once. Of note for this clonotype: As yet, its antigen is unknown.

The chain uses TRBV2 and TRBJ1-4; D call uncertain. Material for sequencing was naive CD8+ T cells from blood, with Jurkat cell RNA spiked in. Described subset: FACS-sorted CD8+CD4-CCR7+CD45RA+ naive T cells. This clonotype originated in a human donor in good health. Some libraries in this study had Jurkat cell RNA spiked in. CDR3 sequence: CASSELGGNEKLFF. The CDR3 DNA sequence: TGTGCCAGCAGTGAACTCGGAGGTAATGAAAAACTGTTTTTT.